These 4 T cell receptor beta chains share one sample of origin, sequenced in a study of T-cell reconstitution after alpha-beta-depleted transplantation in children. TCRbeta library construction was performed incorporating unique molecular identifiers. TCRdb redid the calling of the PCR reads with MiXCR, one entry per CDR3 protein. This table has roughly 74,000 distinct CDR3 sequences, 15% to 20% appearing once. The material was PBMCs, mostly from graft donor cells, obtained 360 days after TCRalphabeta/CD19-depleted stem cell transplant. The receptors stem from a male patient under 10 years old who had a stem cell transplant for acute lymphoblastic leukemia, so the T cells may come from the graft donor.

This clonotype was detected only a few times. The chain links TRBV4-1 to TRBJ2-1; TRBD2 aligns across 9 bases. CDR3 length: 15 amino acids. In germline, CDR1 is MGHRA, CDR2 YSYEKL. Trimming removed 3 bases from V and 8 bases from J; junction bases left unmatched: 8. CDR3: CASSHGSGRYYEQFF. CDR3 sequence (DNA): TGCGCCAGCAGCCACGGTAGCGGGAGATACTATGAGCAGTTCTTC.

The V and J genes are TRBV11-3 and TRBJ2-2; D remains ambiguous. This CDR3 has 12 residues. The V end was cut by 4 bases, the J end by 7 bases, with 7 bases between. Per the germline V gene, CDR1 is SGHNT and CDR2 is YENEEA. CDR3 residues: CASSSHVGELFF. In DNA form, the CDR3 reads TGTGCCAGCAGCTCCCACGTCGGGGAGCTGTTTTTT.

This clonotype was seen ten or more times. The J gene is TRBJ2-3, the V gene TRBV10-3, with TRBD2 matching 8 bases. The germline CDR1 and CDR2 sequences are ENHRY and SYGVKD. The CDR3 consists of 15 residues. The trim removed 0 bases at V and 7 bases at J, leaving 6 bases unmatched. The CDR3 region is CAISESTGGPHTQYF. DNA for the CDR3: TGTGCCATCAGTGAGTCGACGGGAGGGCCGCATACGCAGTATTTT.

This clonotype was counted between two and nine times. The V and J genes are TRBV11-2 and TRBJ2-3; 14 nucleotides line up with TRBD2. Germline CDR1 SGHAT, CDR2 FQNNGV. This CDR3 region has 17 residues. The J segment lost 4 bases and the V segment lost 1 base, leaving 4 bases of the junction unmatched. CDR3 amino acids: CASSLGGLAGVADTQYF. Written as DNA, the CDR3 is TGTGCCAGCAGCTTAGGGGGACTAGCGGGAGTCGCAGATACGCAGTATTTT.